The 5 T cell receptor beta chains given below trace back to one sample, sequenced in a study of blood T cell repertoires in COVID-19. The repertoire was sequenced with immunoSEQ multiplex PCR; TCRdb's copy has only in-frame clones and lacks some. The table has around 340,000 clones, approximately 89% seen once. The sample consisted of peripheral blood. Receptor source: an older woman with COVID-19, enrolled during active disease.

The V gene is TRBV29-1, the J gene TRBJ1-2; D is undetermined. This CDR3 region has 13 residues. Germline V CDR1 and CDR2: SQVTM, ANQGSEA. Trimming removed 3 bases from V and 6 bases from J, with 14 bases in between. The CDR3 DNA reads TGCAGCGTTGATCCCCGGGGAGGAGATGGCTACACCTTC. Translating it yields CSVDPRGGDGYTF.

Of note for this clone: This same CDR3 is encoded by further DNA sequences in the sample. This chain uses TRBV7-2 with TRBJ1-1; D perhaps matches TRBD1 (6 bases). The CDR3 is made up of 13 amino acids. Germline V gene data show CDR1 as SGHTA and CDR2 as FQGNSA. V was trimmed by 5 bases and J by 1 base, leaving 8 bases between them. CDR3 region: CASSLGQNTEAFF. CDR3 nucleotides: TGTGCCAGCAGCCTGGGACAGAACACTGAAGCTTTCTTT.

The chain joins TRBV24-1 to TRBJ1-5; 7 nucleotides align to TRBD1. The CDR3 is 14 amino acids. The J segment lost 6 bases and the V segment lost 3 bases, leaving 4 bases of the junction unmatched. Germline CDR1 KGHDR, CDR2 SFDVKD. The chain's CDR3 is CATSDNRGPQPQHF. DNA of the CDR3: TGTGCCACCAGTGATAATAGGGGGCCTCAGCCCCAGCATTTT.

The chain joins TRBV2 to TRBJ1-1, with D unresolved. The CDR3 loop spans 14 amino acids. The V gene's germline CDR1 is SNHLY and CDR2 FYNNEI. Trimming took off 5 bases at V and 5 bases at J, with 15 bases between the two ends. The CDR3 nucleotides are TGTGCCAGCAGTCCCTCCGCAGGTCGGACTGAAGCTTTCTTT. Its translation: CASSPSAGRTEAFF.

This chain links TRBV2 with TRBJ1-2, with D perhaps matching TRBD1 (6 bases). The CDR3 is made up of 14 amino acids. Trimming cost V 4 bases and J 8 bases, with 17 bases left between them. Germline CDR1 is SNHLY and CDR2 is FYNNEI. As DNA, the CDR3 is TGTGCCAGCAGTGCCTTGGGCTCTGGGGGCGGCTACACCTTC. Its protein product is CASSALGSGGGYTF. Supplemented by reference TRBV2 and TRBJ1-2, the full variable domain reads EPEVTQTPSHQVTQMGQEVILRCVPISNHLYFYWYRQILGQKVEFLVSFYNNEISEKSEIFDDQFSVERPDGSNFTLKIRSTKLEDSAMYFCASSALGSGGGYTFGSGTRLTVV.